The TCR beta chain under discussion was sequenced for a study of CD8+CD57+ T cells in acquired aplastic anemia. Overall study: Roughly 3.2 ug was the average amount of DNA from sorted CD4+ and CD8+ cells.

Germline CDR1 is SGHRS and CDR2 is YFSETQ. CDR3 length: 13 amino acids. Deletions cut 4 bases from V and 4 bases from J, with 10 bases between. Genomic DNA, the template, was used for profiling of the TCR beta VDJ and CDR3. TCRdb used MiXCR to reprocess the reads, holding one entry per CDR3 protein. The data hold about 220,000 distinct CDR3 sequences, with about a third observed a single time. Sequenced sample: sorted CD4+, CD8+, or CD8+CD57+ T cells (not recorded which) from PBMCs. The gene calls are TRBV5-1 and TRBJ2-3; possible D gene TRBD1, 6 bases. The sequence was obtained from a human donor in good health, serving as a control. CDR3 coding DNA: TGCGCCAGCAGCGCGGACAGACCAGATACGCAGTATTTT. Translating gives CASSADRPDTQYF.